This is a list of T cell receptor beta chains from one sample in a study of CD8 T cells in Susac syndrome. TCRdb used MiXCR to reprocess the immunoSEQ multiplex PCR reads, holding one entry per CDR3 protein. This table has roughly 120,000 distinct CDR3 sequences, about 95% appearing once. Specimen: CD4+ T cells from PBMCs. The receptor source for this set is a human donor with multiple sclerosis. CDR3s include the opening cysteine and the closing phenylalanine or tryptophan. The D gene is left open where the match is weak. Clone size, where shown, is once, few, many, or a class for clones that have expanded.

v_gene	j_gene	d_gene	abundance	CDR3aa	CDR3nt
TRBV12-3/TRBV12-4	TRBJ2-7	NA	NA	CASLADRRDEQYF	TGTGCCAGCCTTGCTGACAGGAGGGACGAGCAGTACTTC
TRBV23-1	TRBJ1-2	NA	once	CASSQCQGLNYGYTF	TGCGCCAGCAGTCAATGTCAGGGGCTTAACTATGGCTACACCTTC
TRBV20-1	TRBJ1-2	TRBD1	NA	CSARNRGGYGYTF	TGCAGTGCTAGAAACAGGGGTGGATATGGCTACACCTTC
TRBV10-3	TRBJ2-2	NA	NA	CAIWDGGELFF	TGTGCCATCTGGGACGGCGGGGAGCTGTTTTTT
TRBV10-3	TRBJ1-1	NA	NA	CAISESPGLGPEAFF	TGTGCCATCAGTGAGTCTCCGGGCTTGGGACCTGAAGCTTTCTTT
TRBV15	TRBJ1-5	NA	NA	CATSREEQSNQPQHF	TGTGCCACCAGCAGAGAAGAACAGAGCAATCAGCCCCAGCATTTT
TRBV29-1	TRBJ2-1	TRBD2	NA	CSVVERGSSGRLDEQFF	TGCAGCGTTGTAGAGAGGGGTTCTAGCGGGAGGTTGGATGAGCAGTTCTTC
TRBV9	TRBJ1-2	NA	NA	CASSLQDYGYTF	TGTGCCAGCAGCCTTCAGGACTATGGCTACACCTTC
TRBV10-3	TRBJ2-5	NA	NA	CAISEPGGTGTQYF	TGTGCCATCAGTGAGCCAGGAGGGACGGGGACCCAGTACTTC
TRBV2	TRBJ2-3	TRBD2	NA	CASRGAGRTTDTQYF	TGTGCCAGCAGAGGAGCGGGGAGGACCACAGATACGCAGTATTTT
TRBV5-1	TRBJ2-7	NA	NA	CASSLVGAVTYEQYF	TGCGCCAGCAGCTTGGTTGGGGCGGTTACCTACGAGCAGTACTTC
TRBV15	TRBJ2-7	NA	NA	CATSRERGFRSYEQYF	TGTGCCACCAGCAGAGAAAGGGGGTTCCGATCCTACGAGCAGTACTTC
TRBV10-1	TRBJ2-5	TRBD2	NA	CASSSTSGETQYF	TGCGCCAGCAGTTCGACTAGCGGAGAGACCCAGTACTTC
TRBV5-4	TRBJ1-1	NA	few	CASSPSANTEAFF	TGTGCCAGCAGCCCCTCGGCGAACACTGAAGCTTTCTTT
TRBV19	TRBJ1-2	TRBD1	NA	CASSISPDRGLYYGYTF	TGTGCCAGTAGTATAAGCCCGGACAGGGGGCTTTACTATGGCTACACCTTC
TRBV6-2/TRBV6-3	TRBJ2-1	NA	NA	CASCRDGGSNNEQFF	TGTGCCAGCTGTCGAGACGGAGGGTCGAACAATGAGCAGTTCTTC
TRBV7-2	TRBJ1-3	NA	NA	CASSLKPGSSGNTIYF	TGTGCCAGCAGCTTAAAGCCGGGTTCCTCTGGAAACACCATATATTTT
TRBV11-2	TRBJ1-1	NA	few	CASSSRVNTEAFF	TGTGCCAGCAGCTCCAGGGTAAACACTGAAGCTTTCTTT
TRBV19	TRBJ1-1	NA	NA	CASTGRNTEAFF	TGTGCCAGTACGGGTCGGAACACTGAAGCTTTCTTT
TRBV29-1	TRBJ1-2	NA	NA	CSVDRDILSEYGYTF	TGCAGCGTTGACCGGGACATCCTCTCAGAATATGGCTACACCTTC
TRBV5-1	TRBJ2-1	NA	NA	CASSPGGRENEQFF	TGCGCCAGCAGCCCCGGGGGGCGAGAGAATGAGCAGTTCTTC
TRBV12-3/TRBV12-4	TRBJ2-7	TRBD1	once	CASSRGQGFSYEQYF	TGTGCCAGCAGTAGGGGACAGGGGTTCTCCTACGAGCAGTACTTC
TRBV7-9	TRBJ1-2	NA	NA	CATSGGVPNYGYTF	TGTGCCACCTCAGGCGGGGTACCTAACTATGGCTACACCTTC
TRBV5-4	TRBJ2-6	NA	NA	CASSLRVGGANVLTF	TGTGCCAGCAGCTTACGGGTGGGTGGGGCCAACGTCCTGACTTTC
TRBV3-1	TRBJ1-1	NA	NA	CASSRTGMGAEAFF	TGTGCCAGCAGCCGAACAGGGATGGGGGCTGAAGCTTTCTTT
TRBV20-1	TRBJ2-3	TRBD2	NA	CSARLGGSNTDTQYF	TGCAGTGCTAGATTGGGCGGGAGTAACACAGATACGCAGTATTTT
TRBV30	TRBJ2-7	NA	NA	CAWSGNTYEQYF	TGTGCCTGGAGTGGAAATACCTACGAGCAGTACTTC
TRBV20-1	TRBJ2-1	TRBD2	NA	CSAPGLAGVAYNEQFF	TGCAGTGCCCCGGGACTAGCGGGAGTTGCCTACAATGAGCAGTTCTTC
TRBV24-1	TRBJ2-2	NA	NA	CATSDLQSPGELFF	TGTGCCACCAGTGATTTGCAGAGCCCCGGGGAGCTGTTTTTT
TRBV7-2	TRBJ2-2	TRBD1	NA	CASSPGNRGQGGELFF	TGTGCCAGCAGCCCCGGAAACAGGGGGCAGGGCGGGGAGCTGTTTTTT
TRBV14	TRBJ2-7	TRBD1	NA	CASSARDRGYEQYF	TGTGCCAGCAGCGCCCGGGACAGGGGCTACGAGCAGTACTTC
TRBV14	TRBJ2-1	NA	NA	CASSRGPQGQFF	TGTGCCAGCAGCCGAGGTCCTCAAGGGCAGTTCTTC